This passage covers 8 T cell receptor beta chains from one sample sequenced in a study of blood T cell repertoires in COVID-19. The method was immunoSEQ multiplex PCR; TCRdb's version includes in-frame clones alone and lacks a portion of them. The sample has some 150,000 clones, approximately 82% seen once; the top ten hold around a tenth. Source material: peripheral blood. The receptors here all came from a woman aged 45-65 years with acute or convalescent COVID-19.

This rearrangement joins TRBV2 to TRBJ2-7; a possible D gene is TRBD1 (6 bases). The V end was cut by 6 bases, the J end by 1 base, with 13 bases between. Germline lookup yields CDR1 SNHLY and CDR2 FYNNEI. This CDR3 comprises 14 residues. Written as DNA, the CDR3 is TGTGCCAGCAGGGGAAGTACAGGGTCCTACGAGCAGTACTTC. It translates to CASRGSTGSYEQYF.

The chain couples TRBV20-1 to TRBJ2-2; weak D call: TRBD2 (5 bases). Germline values: CDR1 DFQATT, CDR2 SNEGSKA (reference sequence). Trimming took 3 bases from V and 5 from J, leaving 10 bases between them. The CDR3 totals 13 residues. The CDR3 sequence: CSASSGVTGELFF. CDR3 DNA sequence: TGCAGTGCTAGTTCCGGGGTAACCGGGGAGCTGTTTTTT.

V is TRBV6-1 and J is TRBJ2-7; D gene ambiguous. Between the trimmed V and J ends, which lost 2 bases and 7 bases, there was a span of 18 bases. The germline V gene encodes CDR1 MNHNS and CDR2 SASEGT. The CDR3 is 15 amino acids. CDR3 loop: CASSEPGTPLGEQYF. CDR3 bases: TGTGCCAGCAGTGAACCAGGTACGCCACTGGGTGAGCAGTACTTC.

V and J are TRBV6-5 and TRBJ2-5; D call uncertain. Germline V gene lookup returns CDR1 MNHEY and CDR2 SVGAGI. The CDR3 sequence is 10 residues long. The germline V and J ends were trimmed by 4 bases and 7 bases, with 4 bases remaining between them. The CDR3 coding sequence is TGTGCCAGCAGTTCAGGGACCCAGTACTTC. It yields the protein CASSSGTQYF.

The rearrangement links TRBV9 to TRBJ1-2; D may be TRBD1 (6 bases). This CDR3 has 16 residues. Trimming pared 6 bases from V and 0 bases from J, leaving 18 bases between. CDR1 is SGDLS, CDR2 YYNGEE, per germline. CDR3 DNA: TGTGCCAGCAACCCCGAAGGGAAGGGGGCTAACTATGGCTACACCTTC. Translating gives CASNPEGKGANYGYTF.

This clone was observed a single time. This sequence joins TRBV5-4 and TRBJ2-5; 12 bases align to TRBD1. The CDR3 has 15 residues. Losses at the gene ends were 3 bases for V and 4 bases for J; bases not matched to a gene: 4. The germline V gene encodes CDR1 SGHNT and CDR2 YYREEE (reference sequence). DNA of the CDR3: TGTGCCAGCAGCTGGGACAGGGGGCGAGGAGAGACCCAGTACTTC. The encoded protein is CASSWDRGRGETQYF.

This clone appeared a single time. The chain employs TRBV3-1 (or the pseudogene TRBV3-2) and TRBJ2-7; weak D call: TRBD1 (5 bases). CDR3 length equals 15 residues. The germline V gene has CDR1 LGHDT and CDR2 YNNKEL (reference sequence). Trimming stripped 8 bases from V and 0 bases from J, with 17 bases between. The CDR3 loop reads CASSQVGPSSYEQYF. DNA for the CDR3: TGTGCCAGCTCCCAGGTGGGGCCGAGCTCCTACGAGCAGTACTTC.

This clone appeared a single time. The same CDR3 also results from other DNA sequences found in this sample. The chain is built from TRBV6-6 and TRBJ1-4, with TRBD1 matching over 9 bases. The germline V gene has CDR1 MNHNY and CDR2 SVGAGI (reference sequence). CDR3 length: 15 residues. V was clipped by 2 bases and J by 5 bases; unmatched bases: 3. CDR3 residues: CASSYPGQGNEKLFF. CDR3 coding DNA: TGTGCCAGCAGTTACCCGGGACAGGGAAATGAAAAACTGTTTTTT.